This T cell receptor (beta chain) is from a study of shared clonotypes between healthy human individuals (dated by TCRdb to the early 2020s). In the study overall: Three men and a couple of women, aged 18 to 49 years, made up the cohort. Blood TCR repertoires of four to six healthy adults were deeply sequenced to estimate repertoire size and the extent of clonotype sharing between individuals. Each donor's leukapheresis produced roughly between about 0.9 and 9.5 billion PBMCs. To increase sequencing depth and limit assay-specific biases, different laboratories used diverse techniques to prepare libraries and sequence TCR repertoires. For each donor, CD4 naive and CD4 memory were each run on three plates, CD8 naive on two plates, and CD8 memory on one plate. General findings and caveats noted by the study authors: Only blood was sampled, and tissue TCR repertoires likely differ from those in blood. Pairwise subsampling indicated that sequencing depth was expected to affect the degree of clonotype sharing among donors. Even with the large sequencing depth, rarefaction of the sorted-subset datasets indicated that sequencing was incomplete. Naive subsets generally had larger estimated clonotype richness than memory subsets. Because the study included a small number of donors, the genetic and exposure-history diversity represented was limited. Clonotypes shared by all four sorted-subset donors showed higher generation probabilities than non-shared clonotypes. About 5% of naive CD4, 3.5% of naive CD8, 2.3% of memory CD4, and approximately 0.4% of memory CD8 clonotypes were shared across a few donors.

Healthy HIV-negative adults with no recently reported acute infections or vaccinations were included as donors. Every donor was a Caucasian adult residing in Nashville, Tennessee, USA. CD4+ T cells were enriched through magnetic negative selection, after which naive cells were positively selected on CD45RA and the remaining negative fraction served as the memory subset. After blood collection by leukapheresis, PBMCs were isolated using Ficoll-Histopaque density gradient centrifugation and then cryopreserved in the vapor phase of liquid nitrogen. Purity and quantity of every magnetically sorted T cell population were checked by analytical flow cytometry. Genomic DNA was isolated from every sorted fraction and measured by UV absorbance on a Nanodrop 2000c. Using the deep immunoSEQ assay, multiplex PCR amplified TCR CDR3 regions from genomic DNA. Extracted genomic DNA from each cell subset was spread evenly across all wells of several immunoSEQ 96-well plates, with each plate serving as a replicate. For sorted subsets, each replicate PCR was loaded with about 200 ng genomic DNA, equivalent to about 30,000 T cell genomes. Purified libraries were quantified with a Qubit 3.0 fluorometer, sized on a Bioanalyzer 2100, and re-quantified with the KAPA Library Quantification kit. Every immunoSEQ 96-well plate was sequenced on a dedicated single-read 150-cycle Illumina NextSeq 550 flow cell. The original pipeline was this. Because only junctional sequences without quality scores were contained in the immunoSEQ output, filtering matching that applied to full-length reads could not be performed. To assign V/J genes and CDR3, sequences were annotated using PyIR, a Python wrapper for IgBLAST v1.9, with IMGT germline references. Any read was removed if the V/J assignment was weak (E-value above 1e-6), the CDR3 was missing, or the read contained stop codons, out-of-frame junctions, or ambiguous translated residues. V3J clonotypes were defined by identical inferred V gene, J gene, and CDR3 amino acid sequence. Percentage overlap between repertoires was computed as shared unique clonotypes divided by the size of the smaller repertoire. RTK rarefaction, the Chao1 estimator, and Recon v2.1 estimates of unobserved clonotypes were used to assess repertoire richness. Generation probabilities for all TCRbeta clonotypes obtained by the gDNA method from several donors were computed using OLGA. TCRdb re-hosts the immuneACCESS table, in-frame sequences only. Its copies lack some clones; in the studies checked, an unresolved V gene accounts for under half of them, and the cause for the rest is not known. V, J and clone size are taken as reported in that table, and D and trimming were inferred from the DNA itself. The sample has some 1.4 million clones on record, approximately 97% of them singletons. Over 1% of the sample is held by the ten biggest clonotypes.

To note about this clone: Its recognized antigen is unknown. Base qualities are missing; no much larger clone stands one base away.

Sequenced input: naive CD4+ T cells sorted from blood. The cell subset or site label of this sample denotes: CD45RA+ positively selected. This clonotype originated in a man aged 25 to 40 in good health.

The sequenced DNA: TGTGCCAGCTCCTGGGGGGTCTCCTACGAGCAGTACTTC. This is translated as CASSWGVSYEQYF. Here the chain combines TRBV2 and TRBJ2-7; TRBD2 is a possible D gene, resting on 6 matching bases. The CDR3 covers 13 residues, taking in both the cysteine and the phenylalanine. Only the CDR3 part of the read is kept: 39 bases, read in frame from the first base. V loses 8 bases of germline sequence and J loses 0 bases, and the interval between the two ends is 11 bases. CDR1 SNHLY and CDR2 FYNNEI were looked up in the germline V gene.